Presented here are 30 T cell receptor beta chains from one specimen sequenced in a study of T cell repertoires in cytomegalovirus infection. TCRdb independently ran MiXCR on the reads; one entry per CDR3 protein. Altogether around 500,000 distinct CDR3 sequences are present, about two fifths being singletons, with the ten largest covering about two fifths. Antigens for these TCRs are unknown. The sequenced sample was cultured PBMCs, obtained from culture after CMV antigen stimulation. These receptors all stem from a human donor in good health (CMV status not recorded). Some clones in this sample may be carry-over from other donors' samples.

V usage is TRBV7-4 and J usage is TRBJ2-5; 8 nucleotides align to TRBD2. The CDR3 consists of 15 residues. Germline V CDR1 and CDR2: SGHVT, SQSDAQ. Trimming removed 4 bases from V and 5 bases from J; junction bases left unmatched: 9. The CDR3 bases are TGTGCCAGCAGCTATGCGGGGGGTTCGAAGGAGACCCAGTACTTC. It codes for CASSYAGGSKETQYF. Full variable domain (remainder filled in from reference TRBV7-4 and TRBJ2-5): GAGVSQSPRYKVAKRGRDVALRCDSISGHVTLYWYRQTLGQGSEVLTYSQSDAQRDKSGRPSGRFSAERPERSVSTLKIQRTEQGDSAVYLCASSYAGGSKETQYFGPGTRLLVL.

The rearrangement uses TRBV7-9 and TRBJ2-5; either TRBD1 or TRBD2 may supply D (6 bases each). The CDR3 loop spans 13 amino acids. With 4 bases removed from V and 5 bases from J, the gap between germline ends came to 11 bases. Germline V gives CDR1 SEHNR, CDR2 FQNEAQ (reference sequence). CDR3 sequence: CASSSGAVETQYF. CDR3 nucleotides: TGTGCCAGCAGCTCGGGGGCGGTCGAGACCCAGTACTTC.

This CDR3 is CATSPPGYTDTQYF. The CDR3 nucleotides are TGTGCCACCTCACCCCCGGGATACACAGATACGCAGTATTTT. The chain is built from TRBV24-1 and TRBJ2-3, with TRBD2 as a possible D gene (5 bases). The V end was cut by 9 bases, the J end by 2 bases, with 14 bases between. Germline CDR1 and CDR2: KGHDR and SFDVKD. This CDR3 spans 14 amino acids.

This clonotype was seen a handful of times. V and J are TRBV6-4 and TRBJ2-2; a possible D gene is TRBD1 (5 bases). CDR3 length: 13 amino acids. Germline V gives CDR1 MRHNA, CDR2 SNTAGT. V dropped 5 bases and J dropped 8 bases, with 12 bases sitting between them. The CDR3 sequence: CASSSTGRGELFF. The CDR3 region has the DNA TGTGCCAGCAGTTCTACAGGTCGAGGGGAGCTGTTTTTT.

The CDR3 sequence is CASSIRGSLPQHF. The CDR3 region has the DNA TGTGCCAGTAGTATTCGCGGATCACTGCCCCAGCATTTT. V and J are TRBV19 and TRBJ1-5; no clear D gene. The CDR3 consists of 13 residues. With 3 bases removed from V and 9 bases from J, the gap between germline ends came to 12 bases. Germline V gene data show CDR1 as LNHDA and CDR2 as SQIVND (reference sequence).

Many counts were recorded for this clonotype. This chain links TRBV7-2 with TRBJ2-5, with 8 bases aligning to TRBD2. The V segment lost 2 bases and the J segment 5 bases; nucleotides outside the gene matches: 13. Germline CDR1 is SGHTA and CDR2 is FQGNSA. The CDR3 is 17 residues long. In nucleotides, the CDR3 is TGTGCCAGCAGCTTATGGGGGGGCGGCGGGGGGACGGAGACCCAGTACTTC. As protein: CASSLWGGGGGTETQYF. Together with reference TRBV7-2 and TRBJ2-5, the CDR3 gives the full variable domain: GAGVSQSPSNKVTEKGKDVELRCDPISGHTALYWYRQSLGQGLEFLIYFQGNSAPDKSGLPSDRFSAERTGGSVSTLTIQRTQQEDSAVYLCASSLWGGGGGTETQYFGPGTRLLVL.

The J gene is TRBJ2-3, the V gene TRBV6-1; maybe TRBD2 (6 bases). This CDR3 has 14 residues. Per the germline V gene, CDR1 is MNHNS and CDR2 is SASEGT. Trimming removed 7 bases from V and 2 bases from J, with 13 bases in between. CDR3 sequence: CASILGGPTDTQYF. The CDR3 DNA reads TGTGCCAGCATCCTCGGGGGTCCCACAGATACGCAGTATTTT.

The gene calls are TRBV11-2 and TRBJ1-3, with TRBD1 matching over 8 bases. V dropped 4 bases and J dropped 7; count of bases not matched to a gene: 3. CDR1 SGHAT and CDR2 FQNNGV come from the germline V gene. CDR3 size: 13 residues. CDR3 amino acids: CASSSDRVNTIYF. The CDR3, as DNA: TGTGCCAGCAGCTCGGACAGGGTTAACACCATATATTTT.

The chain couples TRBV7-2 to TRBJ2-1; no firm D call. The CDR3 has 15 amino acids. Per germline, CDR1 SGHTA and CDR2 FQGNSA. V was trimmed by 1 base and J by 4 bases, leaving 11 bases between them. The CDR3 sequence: CASSLDHSYYNEQFF. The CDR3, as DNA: TGTGCCAGCAGCTTAGACCACAGCTATTACAATGAGCAGTTCTTC.

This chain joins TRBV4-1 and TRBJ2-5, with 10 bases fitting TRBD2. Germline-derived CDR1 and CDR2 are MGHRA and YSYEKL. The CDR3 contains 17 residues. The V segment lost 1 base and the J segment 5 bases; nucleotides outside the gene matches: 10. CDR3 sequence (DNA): TGCGCCAGCAGCCAAGTATCGGAACTAGCGGGGCTGGAGACCCAGTACTTC. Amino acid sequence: CASSQVSELAGLETQYF.

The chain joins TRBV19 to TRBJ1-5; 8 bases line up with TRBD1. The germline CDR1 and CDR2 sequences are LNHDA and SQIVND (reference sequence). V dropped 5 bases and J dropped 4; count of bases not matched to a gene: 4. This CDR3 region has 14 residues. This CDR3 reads CASSWTGRNQPQHF. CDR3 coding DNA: TGTGCCAGTAGTTGGACAGGGAGGAATCAGCCCCAGCATTTT.

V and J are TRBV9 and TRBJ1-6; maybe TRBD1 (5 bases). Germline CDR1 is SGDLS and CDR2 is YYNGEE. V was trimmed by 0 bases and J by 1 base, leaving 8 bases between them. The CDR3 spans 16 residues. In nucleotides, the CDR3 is TGTGCCAGCAGCGTAGGTCGGACATCCTATAATTCACCCCTCCACTTT. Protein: CASSVGRTSYNSPLHF.

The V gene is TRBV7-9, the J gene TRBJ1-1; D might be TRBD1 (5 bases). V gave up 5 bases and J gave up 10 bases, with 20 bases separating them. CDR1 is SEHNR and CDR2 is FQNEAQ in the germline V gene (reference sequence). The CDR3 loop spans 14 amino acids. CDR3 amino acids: CASSPNGGMVRAFF. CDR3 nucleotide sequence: TGTGCCAGCAGCCCTAACGGGGGAATGGTAAGAGCTTTCTTT.

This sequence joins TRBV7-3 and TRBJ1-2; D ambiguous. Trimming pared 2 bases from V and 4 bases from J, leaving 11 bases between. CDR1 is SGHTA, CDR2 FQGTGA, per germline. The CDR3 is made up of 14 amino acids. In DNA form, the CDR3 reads TGTGCCAGCAGCTTAGATGGCACCATCTATGGCTACACCTTC. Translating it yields CASSLDGTIYGYTF.

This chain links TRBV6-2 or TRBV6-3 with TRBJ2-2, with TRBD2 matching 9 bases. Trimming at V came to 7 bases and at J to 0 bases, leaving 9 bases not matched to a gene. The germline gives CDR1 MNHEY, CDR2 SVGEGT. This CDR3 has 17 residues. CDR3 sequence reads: CASTDAPSGTNTGELFF. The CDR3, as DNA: TGTGCCAGCACCGATGCCCCTAGCGGGACGAACACCGGGGAGCTGTTTTTT.

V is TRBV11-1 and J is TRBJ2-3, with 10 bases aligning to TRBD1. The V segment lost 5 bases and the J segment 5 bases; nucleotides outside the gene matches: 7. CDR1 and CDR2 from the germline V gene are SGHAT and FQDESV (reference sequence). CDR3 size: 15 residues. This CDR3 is CASSRPTGGEDTQYF. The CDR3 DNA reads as TGTGCCAGCAGCCGGCCGACAGGGGGCGAAGATACGCAGTATTTT.

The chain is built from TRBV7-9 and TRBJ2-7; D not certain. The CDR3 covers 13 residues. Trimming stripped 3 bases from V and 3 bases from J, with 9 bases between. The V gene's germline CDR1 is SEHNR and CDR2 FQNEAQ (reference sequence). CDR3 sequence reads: CASSFWIGYEQYF. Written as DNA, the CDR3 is TGTGCCAGCAGCTTTTGGATAGGCTACGAGCAGTACTTC.

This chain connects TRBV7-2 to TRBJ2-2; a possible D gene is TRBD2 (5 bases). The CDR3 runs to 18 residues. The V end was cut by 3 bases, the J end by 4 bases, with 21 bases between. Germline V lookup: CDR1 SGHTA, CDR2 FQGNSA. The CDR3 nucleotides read TGTGCCAGCAGCTTGGGCCAGCTAAAAGGCCGGGGCACCGGGGAGCTGTTTTTT. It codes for CASSLGQLKGRGTGELFF.

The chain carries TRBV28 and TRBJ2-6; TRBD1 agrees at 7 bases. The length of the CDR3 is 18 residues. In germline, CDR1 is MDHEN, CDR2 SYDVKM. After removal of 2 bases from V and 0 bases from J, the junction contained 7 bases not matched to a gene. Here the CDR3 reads CASSLAGTAISGANVLTF. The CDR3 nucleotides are TGTGCCAGCAGTTTAGCCGGGACAGCGATCTCTGGGGCCAACGTCCTGACTTTC.

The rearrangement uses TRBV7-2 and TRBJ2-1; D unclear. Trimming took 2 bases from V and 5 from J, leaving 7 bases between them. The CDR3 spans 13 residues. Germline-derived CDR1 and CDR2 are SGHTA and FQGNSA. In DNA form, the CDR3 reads TGTGCCAGCAGCTTAAGAGGACACAATGAGCAGTTCTTC. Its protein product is CASSLRGHNEQFF.

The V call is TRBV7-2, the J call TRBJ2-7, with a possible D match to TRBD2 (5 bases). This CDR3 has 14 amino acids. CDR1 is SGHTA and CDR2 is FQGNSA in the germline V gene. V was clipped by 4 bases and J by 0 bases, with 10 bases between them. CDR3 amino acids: CASSSPGFSYEQYF. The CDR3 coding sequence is TGTGCCAGCAGCTCGCCGGGGTTCTCCTACGAGCAGTACTTC. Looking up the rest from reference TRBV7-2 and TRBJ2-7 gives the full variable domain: GAGVSQSPSNKVTEKGKDVELRCDPISGHTALYWYRQSLGQGLEFLIYFQGNSAPDKSGLPSDRFSAERTGGSVSTLTIQRTQQEDSAVYLCASSSPGFSYEQYFGPGTRLTVT.

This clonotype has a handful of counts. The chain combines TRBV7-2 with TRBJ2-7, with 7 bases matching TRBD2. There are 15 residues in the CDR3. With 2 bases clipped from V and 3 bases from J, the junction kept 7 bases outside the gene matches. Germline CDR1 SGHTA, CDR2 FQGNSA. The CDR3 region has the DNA TGTGCCAGCAGCTTAAGGGGAGGGGCTAACTACGAGCAGTACTTC. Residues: CASSLRGGANYEQYF.

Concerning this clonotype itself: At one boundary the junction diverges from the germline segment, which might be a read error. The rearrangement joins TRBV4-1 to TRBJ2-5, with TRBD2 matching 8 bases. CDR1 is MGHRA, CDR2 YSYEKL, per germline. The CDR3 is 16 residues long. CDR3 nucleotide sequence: TGTGCCAGCAGCCAACTATCGGGGGGGGGCGTAGAGACCCAGTACTTC. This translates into CASSQLSGGGVETQYF.

The CDR3: CATLRGWSYNEQFF. DNA of the CDR3: TGTGCCACCTTGAGGGGGTGGTCCTACAATGAGCAGTTCTTC. V is TRBV28 and J is TRBJ2-1; TRBD1 is a possible D gene (6 bases). V shed 10 bases and J shed 1 base, with 14 bases lying between them. Looked up from germline, CDR1 is MDHEN and CDR2 is SYDVKM. CDR3 size: 14 residues.

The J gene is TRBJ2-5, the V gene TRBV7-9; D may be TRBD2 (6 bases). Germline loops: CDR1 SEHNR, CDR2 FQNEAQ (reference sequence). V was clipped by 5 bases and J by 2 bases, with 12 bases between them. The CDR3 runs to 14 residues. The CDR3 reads CASSPGRRQETQYF. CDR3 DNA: TGTGCCAGCAGCCCCGGGAGACGGCAAGAGACCCAGTACTTC.

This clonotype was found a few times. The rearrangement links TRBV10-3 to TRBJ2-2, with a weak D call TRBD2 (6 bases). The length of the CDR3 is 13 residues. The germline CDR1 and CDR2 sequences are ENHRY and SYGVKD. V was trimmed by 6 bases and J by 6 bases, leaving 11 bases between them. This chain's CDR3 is CAISPGVAGELFF. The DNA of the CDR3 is TGTGCCATCAGCCCGGGGGTTGCCGGGGAGCTGTTTTTT.

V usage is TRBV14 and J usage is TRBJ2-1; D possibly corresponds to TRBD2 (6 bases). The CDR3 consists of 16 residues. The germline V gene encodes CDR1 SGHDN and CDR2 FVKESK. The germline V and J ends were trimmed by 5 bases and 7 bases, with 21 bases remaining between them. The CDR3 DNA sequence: TGTGCCAGCAGCTTACTGGGTAGCGGAATTTGGAATGAGCAGTTCTTC. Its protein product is CASSLLGSGIWNEQFF.

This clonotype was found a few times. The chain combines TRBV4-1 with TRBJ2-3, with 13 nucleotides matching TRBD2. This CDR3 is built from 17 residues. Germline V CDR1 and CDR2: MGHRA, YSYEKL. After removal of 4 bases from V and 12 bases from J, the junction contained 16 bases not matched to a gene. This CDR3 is CASSRSSTSGGTFHQYF. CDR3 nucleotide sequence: TGCGCCAGCAGCCGCTCGTCGACTAGCGGGGGGACGTTTCATCAGTATTTT.

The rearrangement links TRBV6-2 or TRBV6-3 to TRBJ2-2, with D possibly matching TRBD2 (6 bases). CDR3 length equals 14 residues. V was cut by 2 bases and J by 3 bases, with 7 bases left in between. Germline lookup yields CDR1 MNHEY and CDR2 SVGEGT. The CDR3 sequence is CASSYGGYTGELFF. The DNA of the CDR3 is TGTGCCAGCAGTTACGGAGGGTACACCGGGGAGCTGTTTTTT.

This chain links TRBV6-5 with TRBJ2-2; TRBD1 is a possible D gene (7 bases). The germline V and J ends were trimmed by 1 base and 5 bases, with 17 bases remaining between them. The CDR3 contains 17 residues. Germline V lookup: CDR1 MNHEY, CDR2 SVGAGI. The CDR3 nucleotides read TGTGCCAGCAGTTACTTTTCGCACAGGGGAGGTACCGGGGAGCTGTTTTTT. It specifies CASSYFSHRGGTGELFF.